This T cell receptor (beta chain) stems from a study of OX40 agonist ivuxolimab in advanced cancers. Germline values: CDR1 MDHEN, CDR2 SYDVKM. CDR3 length: 10 amino acids. V was trimmed by 4 bases and J by 6 bases, leaving 4 bases between them. Sequenced by immunoSEQ multiplex PCR; TCRdb stores in-frame clones only, minus some. The sample carries over 15,000 clones, approximately 82% recorded once. The TCR sequence derives from an adult with an advanced solid tumor such as melanoma, head and neck, liver or kidney cancer. J is TRBJ2-7 and V is TRBV28; D gene uncertain. The source was CD4+ or CD8+ T cells sorted from blood, collected in a trial of the OX40 agonist ivuxolimab. The CDR3 DNA reads TGTGCCAGCAGTTCGGTCGAGCAGTACTTC. It codes for CASSSVEQYF.